Listed here are 21 T cell receptor beta chains from one sample, sequenced in a study of cytomegalovirus exposure and HLA in healthy donors. PCR was performed using 60 Vbeta and 13 Jbeta primers. TCRdb's table, derived via immunoSEQ multiplex PCR, lists solely in-frame clones and lacks some. The sample features 200,000 to 250,000 clones, with over 0.75% in its top ten. Sample: PBMCs. These receptors came from a woman aged 25 to 39 in good health and CMV-seropositive.

The J gene is TRBJ2-3, the V gene TRBV10-2; 8 bases map to TRBD2. Germline V gene data show CDR1 as WSHSY and CDR2 as SAAADI. J lost 3 bases, V lost 4 bases, and 3 bases had no gene match. The CDR3 contains 14 residues. The CDR3 DNA reads TGCGCCAGCAGTGCACTAGCGGAGACAGATACGCAGTATTTT. Its translation: CASSALAETDTQYF.

The chain uses TRBV4-3 and TRBJ1-4, with 8 bases identical to TRBD1. Germline CDR1 and CDR2: LGHNA and YSLEER. J was trimmed by 6 bases and V by 3 bases; bases with no gene match: 6. CDR3 length equals 15 residues. The CDR3 spells CASSHLPGQDEKLFF. CDR3 DNA sequence: TGCGCCAGCAGCCATCTCCCGGGACAGGATGAAAAACTGTTTTTT.

V is TRBV13 and J is TRBJ2-2; D might be TRBD1 (7 bases). Trimming left V 5 bases short and J 5 bases short, with 15 bases between. The CDR3 has 15 residues. The germline V gene encodes CDR1 PRHDT and CDR2 FYEKMQ (reference sequence). The CDR3 loop reads CASSHRQGGTGELFF. CDR3 sequence (DNA): TGTGCCAGCAGCCATCGACAGGGAGGTACCGGGGAGCTGTTTTTT. Supplemented by reference TRBV13 and TRBJ2-2, the full variable domain reads AAGVIQSPRHLIKEKRETATLKCYPIPRHDTVYWYQQGPGQDPQFLISFYEKMQSDKGSIPDRFSAQQFSDYHSELNMSSLELGDSALYFCASSHRQGGTGELFFGEGSRLTVL.

The genes are TRBV9 and TRBJ1-4; 8 nucleotides line up with TRBD1. The CDR3 loop spans 15 amino acids. The J segment lost 8 bases and the V segment lost 0 bases, leaving 6 bases of the junction unmatched. The germline gives CDR1 SGDLS, CDR2 YYNGEE. The CDR3 DNA sequence: TGTGCCAGCAGCGTAGGAACAGGGGGTGGCGAAAAACTGTTTTTT. Encoded protein: CASSVGTGGGEKLFF.

V gene TRBV18 combines with J gene TRBJ1-1, with D possibly being TRBD1 (5 bases). The V and J ends lost 6 bases and 1 base respectively, with 12 bases between them. CDR1 and CDR2 from the germline V gene are KGHSH and LQKENI. The CDR3 has 14 residues. The DNA of the CDR3 is TGTGCCAGCTCTTTCTCCGACAGGAACACTGAAGCTTTCTTT. Amino acid sequence: CASSFSDRNTEAFF. Looking up the rest from reference TRBV18 and TRBJ1-1 gives the full variable domain: NAGVMQNPRHLVRRRGQEARLRCSPMKGHSHVYWYRQLPEEGLKFMVYLQKENIIDESGMPKERFSAEFPKEGPSILRIQQVVRGDSAAYFCASSFSDRNTEAFFGQGTRLTVV.

The rearrangement uses TRBV28 and TRBJ2-1, with D possibly matching TRBD2 (6 bases). V lost 4 bases to trimming and J lost 10 bases, with 11 bases between them. This CDR3 has 12 amino acids. Germline CDR1 MDHEN, CDR2 SYDVKM. The CDR3 loop is CASSSQGREQFF. DNA for the CDR3: TGTGCCAGCAGTTCGCAAGGGAGGGAGCAGTTCTTC.

The V and J genes are TRBV7-2 and TRBJ2-4, with 7 bases that match TRBD1. The ends lost 5 bases at V and 9 bases at J; junction bases unmatched: 7. This CDR3 has 13 amino acids. Germline lookup yields CDR1 SGHTA and CDR2 FQGNSA. For the CDR3, the DNA is TGTGCCAGCAGCCCCACAGGGGTTCGCATTCAGTACTTC. It yields the protein CASSPTGVRIQYF.

This chain joins TRBV5-4 and TRBJ2-3, with TRBD2 matching over 10 bases. Trimming took 1 base from V and 2 from J; bases not matched to a gene: 4. The CDR3 extends over 16 amino acids. CDR1 is SGHNT and CDR2 is YYREEE in the germline V gene (reference sequence). In nucleotides, the CDR3 is TGTGCCAGCAGCTTGAACCTAGCGGGAGCCACAGATACGCAGTATTTT. Its protein product is CASSLNLAGATDTQYF.

V and J are TRBV5-1 and TRBJ1-5; possible D gene TRBD1, 6 bases. The CDR3 runs to 14 residues. Per the germline V gene, CDR1 is SGHRS and CDR2 is YFSETQ. Trimming removed 2 bases at V and 3 bases at J, with 9 bases between. In nucleotides, the CDR3 is TGCGCCAGCAGCTTTGGGGACAACAATCAGCCCCAGCATTTT. Protein sequence: CASSFGDNNQPQHF.

V gene TRBV5-4 combines with J gene TRBJ1-2; TRBD1 matches at 7 bases. The V and J ends lost 0 bases and 12 bases, in that order; junction bases with no gene match: 2. The length of the CDR3 is 11 residues. CDR1 is SGHNT and CDR2 is YYREEE in the germline V gene (reference sequence). In DNA form, the CDR3 reads TGTGCCAGCAGCTTGGGACAGGGTAACACCTTC. Its protein is CASSLGQGNTF.

The genes are TRBV20-1 and TRBJ2-3, with 7 bases matching TRBD2. CDR3 length: 11 amino acids. The trim removed 6 bases at V and 6 bases at J, leaving 3 bases unmatched. Germline CDR1 is DFQATT and CDR2 is SNEGSKA (reference sequence). This CDR3 is CSAAGLDTQYF. The CDR3, as DNA: TGCAGTGCAGCGGGGTTGGATACGCAGTATTTT.

The chain combines TRBV12-5 with TRBJ1-1; D perhaps matches TRBD1 (5 bases). With 5 bases removed from V and 5 bases from J, the gap between germline ends came to 12 bases. The CDR3 is made up of 13 amino acids. The germline CDR1 and CDR2 sequences are LGHNT and FRNRAP. CDR3 in DNA: TGTGCTAGTGGTATTCAATCAGGGACTGAAGCTTTCTTT. It translates to CASGIQSGTEAFF. The variable domain in full, with the rest retrieved from reference TRBV12-5 and TRBJ1-1, is DARVTQTPRHKVTEMGQEVTMRCQPILGHNTVFWYRQTMMQGLELLAYFRNRAPLDDSGMPKDRFSAEMPDATLATLKIQPSEPRDSAVYFCASGIQSGTEAFFGQGTRLTVV.

V and J are TRBV7-8 and TRBJ1-4; tentative D call: TRBD1 (6 bases). Between the trimmed V and J ends, which lost 3 bases and 6 bases, there was a span of 8 bases. Germline-derived CDR1 and CDR2 are SGHVS and FQNEAQ. The CDR3 is made up of 13 amino acids. The CDR3 nucleotides read TGTGCCAGCAGCTTGACAGGTTATGAAAAACTGTTTTTT. Amino acid sequence: CASSLTGYEKLFF. The entire variable domain, with the rest obtained from reference TRBV7-8 and TRBJ1-4, is as follows: GAGVSQSPRYKVAKRGQDVALRCDPISGHVSLFWYQQALGQGPEFLTYFQNEAQLDKSGLPSDRFFAERPEGSVSTLKIQRTQQEDSAVYLCASSLTGYEKLFFGSGTQLSVL.

The genes are TRBV7-9 and TRBJ1-2; TRBD1 matches 8 bases. Trimming removed 5 bases from V and 4 bases from J; junction bases left unmatched: 9. The CDR3 covers 15 residues. Germline CDR1 reads SEHNR; CDR2 reads FQNEAQ (reference sequence). The CDR3 nucleotides are TGTGCCAGCAGCAAATGGACAGGGAGGGCCTATGGCTACACCTTC. It is translated as CASSKWTGRAYGYTF.

The V call is TRBV6-1, the J call TRBJ2-3; D might be TRBD1 (6 bases). Germline CDR1 MNHNS, CDR2 SASEGT. V was pared by 7 bases and J by 0 bases, with 14 bases between. This CDR3 comprises 15 residues. The CDR3 region is CASTGNRASTDTQYF. The CDR3, as DNA: TGTGCCAGCACTGGAAACAGGGCAAGCACAGATACGCAGTATTTT.

The chain carries TRBV6-5 and TRBJ2-2; D unclear. The CDR3 extends over 13 amino acids. The ends were cut back, 2 bases at V and 7 bases at J, with 8 bases in the middle. The germline gives CDR1 MNHEY, CDR2 SVGAGI. CDR3 bases: TGTGCCAGCAGTTACCTTTCCTACGGGGAGCTGTTTTTT. Amino acids: CASSYLSYGELFF.

This chain links TRBV29-1 with TRBJ2-3, with D tentatively TRBD1 (6 bases). V was pared by 6 bases and J by 3 bases, with 10 bases between. This CDR3 is 12 amino acids long. Per germline, CDR1 SQVTM and CDR2 ANQGSEA. The CDR3 bases are TGCAGCGTGGGAACAGGGACAGATACGCAGTATTTT. Translated, it gives CSVGTGTDTQYF.

This sequence joins TRBV4-1 and TRBJ2-5; 8 bases match TRBD2. CDR1 MGHRA and CDR2 YSYEKL come from the germline V gene. The J segment lost 2 bases and the V segment lost 1 base, leaving 9 bases of the junction unmatched. The CDR3 loop spans 17 amino acids. The CDR3 loop reads CASSQGLRRGGQETQYF. CDR3 DNA sequence: TGCGCCAGCAGCCAAGGGTTACGTCGGGGGGGGCAAGAGACCCAGTACTTC.

The chain joins TRBV7-2 to TRBJ1-4; 9 nucleotides align to TRBD1. Germline CDR1 is SGHTA and CDR2 is FQGNSA. The CDR3 is made up of 16 amino acids. After removal of 2 bases from V and 6 bases from J, the junction contained 7 bases not matched to a gene. The CDR3: CASSLRPGQGHEKLFF. The CDR3 nucleotides read TGTGCCAGCAGCTTAAGACCGGGACAGGGACATGAAAAACTGTTTTTT.

V gene TRBV4-3 combines with J gene TRBJ1-1; no definite D call. There are 14 residues in the CDR3. V lost 0 bases, J lost 2 bases, and 7 bases lay in between. Germline V gives CDR1 LGHNA, CDR2 YSLEER. This CDR3 is CASSQELFNTEAFF. The DNA of the CDR3 is TGCGCCAGCAGCCAAGAACTCTTCAACACTGAAGCTTTCTTT.

Comments on this clone: This CDR3 fails to terminate in the conserved phenylalanine or tryptophan, so it likely reflects a read error. CDR3 residues: CASSPAGTGGYEQYL. The DNA of the CDR3 is TGTGCCAGCAGTCCCGCCGGGACAGGGGGTTACGAGCAGTACCTC. The J gene is TRBJ2-7, the V gene TRBV6-1, with 11 bases aligning to TRBD1. The CDR3 length is 15 residues. Looked up from germline, CDR1 is MNHNS and CDR2 is SASEGT. Trimming cost V 5 bases and J 4 bases; bases outside gene matches: 7.